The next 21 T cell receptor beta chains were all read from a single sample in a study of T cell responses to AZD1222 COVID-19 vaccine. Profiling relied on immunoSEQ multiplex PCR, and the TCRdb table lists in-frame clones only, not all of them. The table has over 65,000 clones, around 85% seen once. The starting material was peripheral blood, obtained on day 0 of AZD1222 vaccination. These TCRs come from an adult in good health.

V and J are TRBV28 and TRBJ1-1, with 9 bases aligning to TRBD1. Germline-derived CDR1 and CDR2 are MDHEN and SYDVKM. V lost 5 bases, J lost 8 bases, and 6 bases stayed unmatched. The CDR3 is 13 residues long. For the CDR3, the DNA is TGTGCCAGCAGTCCCCCGGGGACAGGGGAAGCTTTCTTT. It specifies CASSPPGTGEAFF.

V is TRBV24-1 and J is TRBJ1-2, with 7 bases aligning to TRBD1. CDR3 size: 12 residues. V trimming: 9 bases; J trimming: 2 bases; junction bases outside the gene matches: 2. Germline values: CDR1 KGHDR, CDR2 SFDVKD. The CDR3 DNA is TGTGCCACCGCGACAGGGAACTATGGCTACACCTTC. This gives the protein CATATGNYGYTF.

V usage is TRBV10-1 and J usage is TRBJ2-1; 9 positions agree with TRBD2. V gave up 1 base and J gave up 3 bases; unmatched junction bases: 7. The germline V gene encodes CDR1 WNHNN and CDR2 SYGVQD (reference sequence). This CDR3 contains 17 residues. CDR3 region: CASSEFGETSGYNEQFF. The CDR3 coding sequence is TGCGCCAGCAGTGAGTTCGGGGAGACTAGCGGCTACAATGAGCAGTTCTTC.

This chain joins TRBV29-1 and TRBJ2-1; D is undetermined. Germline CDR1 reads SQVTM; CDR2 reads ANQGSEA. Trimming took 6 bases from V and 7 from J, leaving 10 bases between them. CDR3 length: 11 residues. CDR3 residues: CSVSTGNEQFF. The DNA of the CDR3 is TGCAGCGTCTCGACTGGGAATGAGCAGTTCTTC.

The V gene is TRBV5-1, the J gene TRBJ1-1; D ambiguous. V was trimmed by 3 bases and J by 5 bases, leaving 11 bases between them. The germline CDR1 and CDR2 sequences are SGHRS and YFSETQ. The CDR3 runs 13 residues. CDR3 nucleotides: TGCGCCAGCAGCTCCCTGGAAGGAACTGAAGCTTTCTTT. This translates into CASSSLEGTEAFF.

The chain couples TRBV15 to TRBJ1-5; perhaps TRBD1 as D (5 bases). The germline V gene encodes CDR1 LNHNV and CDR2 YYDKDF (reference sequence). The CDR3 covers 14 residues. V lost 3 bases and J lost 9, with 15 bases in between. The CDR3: CATSSNKDKGPQHF. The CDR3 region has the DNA TGTGCCACCAGCAGTAACAAGGACAAGGGGCCCCAGCATTTT. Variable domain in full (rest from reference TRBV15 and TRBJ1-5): DAMVIQNPRYQVTQFGKPVTLSCSQTLNHNVMYWYQQKSSQAPKLLFHYYDKDFNNEADTPDNFQSRRPNTSFCFLDIRSPGLGDTAMYLCATSSNKDKGPQHFGDGTRLSIL.

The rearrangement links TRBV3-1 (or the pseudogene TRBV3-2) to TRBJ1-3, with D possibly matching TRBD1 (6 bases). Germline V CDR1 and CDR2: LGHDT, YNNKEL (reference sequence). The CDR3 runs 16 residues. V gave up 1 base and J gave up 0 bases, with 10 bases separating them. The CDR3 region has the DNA TGTGCCAGCAGCCAAGGGGGAGGGGGCTCTGGAAACACCATATATTTT. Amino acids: CASSQGGGGSGNTIYF.

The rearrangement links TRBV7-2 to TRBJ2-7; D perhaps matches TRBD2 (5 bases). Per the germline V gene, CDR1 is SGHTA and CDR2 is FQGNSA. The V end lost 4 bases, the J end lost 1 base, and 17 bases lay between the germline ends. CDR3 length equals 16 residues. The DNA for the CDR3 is TGTGCCAGCAGCTCTGCTGGGAGCCTTCTATCCTACGAGCAGTACTTC. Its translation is CASSSAGSLLSYEQYF.

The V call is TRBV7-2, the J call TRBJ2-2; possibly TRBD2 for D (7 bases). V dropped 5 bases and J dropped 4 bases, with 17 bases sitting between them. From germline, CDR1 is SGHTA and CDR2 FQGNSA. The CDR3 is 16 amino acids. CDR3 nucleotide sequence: TGTGCCAGCAGCGGAGGGGGGGGCGCAGGCACCGGGGAGCTGTTTTTT. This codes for CASSGGGGAGTGELFF.

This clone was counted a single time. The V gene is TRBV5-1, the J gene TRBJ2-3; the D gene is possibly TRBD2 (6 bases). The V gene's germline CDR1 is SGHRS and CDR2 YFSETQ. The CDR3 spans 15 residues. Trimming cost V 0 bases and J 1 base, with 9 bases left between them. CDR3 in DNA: TGCGCCAGCAGCTTGGAAGGGACTCGCACAGATACGCAGTATTTT. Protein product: CASSLEGTRTDTQYF.

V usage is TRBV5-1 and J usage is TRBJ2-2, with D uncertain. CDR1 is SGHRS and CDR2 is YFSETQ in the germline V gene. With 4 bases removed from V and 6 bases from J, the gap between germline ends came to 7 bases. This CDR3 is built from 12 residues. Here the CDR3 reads CASSPYPGELFF. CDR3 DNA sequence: TGCGCCAGCAGCCCCTACCCCGGGGAGCTGTTTTTT.

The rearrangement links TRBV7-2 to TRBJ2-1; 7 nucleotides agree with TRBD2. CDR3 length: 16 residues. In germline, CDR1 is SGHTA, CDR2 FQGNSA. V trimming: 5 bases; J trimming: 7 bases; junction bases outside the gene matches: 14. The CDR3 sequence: CASSAKIAGGLNEQFF. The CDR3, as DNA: TGTGCCAGCAGCGCCAAAATAGCGGGCGGGTTGAATGAGCAGTTCTTC.

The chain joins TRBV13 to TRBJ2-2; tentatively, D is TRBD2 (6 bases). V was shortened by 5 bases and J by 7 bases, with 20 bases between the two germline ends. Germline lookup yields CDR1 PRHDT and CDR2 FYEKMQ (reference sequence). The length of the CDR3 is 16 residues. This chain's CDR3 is CASSLATKTYGGELFF. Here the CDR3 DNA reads TGTGCCAGCAGCCTAGCGACTAAGACCTACGGCGGGGAGCTGTTTTTT.

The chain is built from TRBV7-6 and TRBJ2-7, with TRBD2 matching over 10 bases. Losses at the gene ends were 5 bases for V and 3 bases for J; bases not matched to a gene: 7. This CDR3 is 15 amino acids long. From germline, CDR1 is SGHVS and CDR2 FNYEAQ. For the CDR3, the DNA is TGTGCCAGCAGCACCACCTGGACTAGCGGCTACGAGCAGTACTTC. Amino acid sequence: CASSTTWTSGYEQYF.

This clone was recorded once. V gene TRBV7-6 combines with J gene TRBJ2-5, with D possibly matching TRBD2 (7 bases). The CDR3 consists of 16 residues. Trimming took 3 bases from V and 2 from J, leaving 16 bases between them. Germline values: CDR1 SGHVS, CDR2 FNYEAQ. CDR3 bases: TGTGCCAGCAGCTTTCCCGTGGGGGGGCAACAAGAGACCCAGTACTTC. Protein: CASSFPVGGQQETQYF.

The CDR3 DNA follows: TGTGCCAGTAGTATAGATCTCAGTTCTAATGAAAAACTGTTTTTT. Translated: CASSIDLSSNEKLFF. The chain employs TRBV19 and TRBJ1-4; no reliable D call. V dropped 0 bases and J dropped 3 bases, with 8 bases sitting between them. This CDR3 has 15 amino acids. Per the germline V gene, CDR1 is LNHDA and CDR2 is SQIVND (reference sequence). Full variable domain (rest looked up from reference TRBV19 and TRBJ1-4): DGGITQSPKYLFRKEGQNVTLSCEQNLNHDAMYWYRQDPGQGLRLIYYSQIVNDFQKGDIAEGYSVSREKKESFPLTVTSAQKNPTAFYLCASSIDLSSNEKLFFGSGTQLSVL.

CDR3 sequence reads: CASSVTWDTQYF. The CDR3 nucleotides are TGTGCCAGCAGCGTTACTTGGGATACGCAGTATTTT. The V gene is TRBV9, the J gene TRBJ2-3; D is undetermined. The V gene lost 2 bases and the J gene lost 6 bases, with 7 bases spanning the gap. CDR1 is SGDLS and CDR2 is YYNGEE in the germline V gene. The CDR3 is 12 residues long. Based on the CDR3 plus reference TRBV9 and TRBJ2-3, the full variable domain is DSGVTQTPKHLITATGQRVTLRCSPRSGDLSVYWYQQSLDQGLQFLIQYYNGEERAKGNILERFSAQQFPDLHSELNLSSLELGDSALYFCASSVTWDTQYFGPGTRLTVL.

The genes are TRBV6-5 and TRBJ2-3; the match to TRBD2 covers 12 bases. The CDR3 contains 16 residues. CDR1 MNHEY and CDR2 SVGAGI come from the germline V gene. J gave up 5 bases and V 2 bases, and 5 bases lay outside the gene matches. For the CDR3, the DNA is TGTGCCAGCAGTTACGGGCTAGCGGGAGGGGGAGATACGCAGTATTTT. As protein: CASSYGLAGGGDTQYF.

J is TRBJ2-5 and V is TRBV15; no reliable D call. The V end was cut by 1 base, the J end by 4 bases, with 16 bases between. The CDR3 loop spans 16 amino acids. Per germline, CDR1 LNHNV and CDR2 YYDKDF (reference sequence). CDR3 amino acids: CATSRVPLTPRETQYF. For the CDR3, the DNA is TGTGCCACCAGCAGAGTTCCGCTTACCCCTAGAGAGACCCAGTACTTC.

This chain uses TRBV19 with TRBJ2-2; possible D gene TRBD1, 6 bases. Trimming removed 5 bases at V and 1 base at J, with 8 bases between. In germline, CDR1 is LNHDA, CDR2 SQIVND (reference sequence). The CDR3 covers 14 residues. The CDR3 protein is CASSSDRNTGELFF. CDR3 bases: TGTGCCAGTAGTTCGGACAGGAACACCGGGGAGCTGTTTTTT.

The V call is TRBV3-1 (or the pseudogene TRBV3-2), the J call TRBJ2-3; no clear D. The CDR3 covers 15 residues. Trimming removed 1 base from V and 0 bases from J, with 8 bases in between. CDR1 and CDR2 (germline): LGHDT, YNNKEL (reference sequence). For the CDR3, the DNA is TGTGCCAGCAGCCAAGTCCTGGCTAGCACAGATACGCAGTATTTT. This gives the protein CASSQVLASTDTQYF.